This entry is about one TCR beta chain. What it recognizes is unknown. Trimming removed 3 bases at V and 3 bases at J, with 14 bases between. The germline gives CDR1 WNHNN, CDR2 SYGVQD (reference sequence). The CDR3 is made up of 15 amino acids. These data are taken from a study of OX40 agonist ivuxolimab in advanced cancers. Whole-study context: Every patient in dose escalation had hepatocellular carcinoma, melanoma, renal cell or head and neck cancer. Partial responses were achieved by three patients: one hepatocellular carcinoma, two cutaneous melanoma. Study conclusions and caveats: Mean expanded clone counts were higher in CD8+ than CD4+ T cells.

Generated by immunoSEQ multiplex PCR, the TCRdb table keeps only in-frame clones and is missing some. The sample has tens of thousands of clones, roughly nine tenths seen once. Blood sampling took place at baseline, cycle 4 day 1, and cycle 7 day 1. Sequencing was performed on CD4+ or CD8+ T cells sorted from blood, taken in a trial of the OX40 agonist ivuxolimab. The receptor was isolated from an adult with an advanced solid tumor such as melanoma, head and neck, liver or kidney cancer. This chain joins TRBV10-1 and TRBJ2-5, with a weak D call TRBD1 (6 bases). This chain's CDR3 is CASSDPSTGKETQYF. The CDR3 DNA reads TGCGCCAGCAGTGACCCAAGCACAGGGAAAGAGACCCAGTACTTC.